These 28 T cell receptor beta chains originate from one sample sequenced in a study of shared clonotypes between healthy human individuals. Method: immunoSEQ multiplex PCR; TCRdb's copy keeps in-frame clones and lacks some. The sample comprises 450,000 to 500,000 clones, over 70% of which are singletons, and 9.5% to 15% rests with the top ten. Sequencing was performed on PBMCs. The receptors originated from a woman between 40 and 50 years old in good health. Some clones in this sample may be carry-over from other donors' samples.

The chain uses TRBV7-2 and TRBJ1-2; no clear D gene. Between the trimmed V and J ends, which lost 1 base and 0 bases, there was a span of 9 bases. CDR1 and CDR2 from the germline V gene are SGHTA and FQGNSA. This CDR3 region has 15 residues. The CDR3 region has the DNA TGTGCCAGCAGCTTAGACGGACGGACTAACTATGGCTACACCTTC. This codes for CASSLDGRTNYGYTF.

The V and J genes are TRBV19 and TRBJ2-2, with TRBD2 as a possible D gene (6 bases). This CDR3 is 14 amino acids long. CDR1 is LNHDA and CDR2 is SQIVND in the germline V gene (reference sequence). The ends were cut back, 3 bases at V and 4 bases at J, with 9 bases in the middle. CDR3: CASSMGLLTGELFF. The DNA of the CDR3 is TGTGCCAGTAGTATGGGACTCCTCACCGGGGAGCTGTTTTTT.

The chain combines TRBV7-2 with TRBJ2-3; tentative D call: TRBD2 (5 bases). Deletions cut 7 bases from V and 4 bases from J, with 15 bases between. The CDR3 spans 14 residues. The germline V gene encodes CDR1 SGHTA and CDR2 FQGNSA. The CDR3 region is CASTLGVGADTQYF. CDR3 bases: TGTGCCAGCACCTTGGGCGTGGGAGCAGATACGCAGTATTTT. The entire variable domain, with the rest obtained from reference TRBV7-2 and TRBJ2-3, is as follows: GAGVSQSPSNKVTEKGKDVELRCDPISGHTALYWYRQSLGQGLEFLIYFQGNSAPDKSGLPSDRFSAERTGGSVSTLTIQRTQQEDSAVYLCASTLGVGADTQYFGPGTRLTVL.

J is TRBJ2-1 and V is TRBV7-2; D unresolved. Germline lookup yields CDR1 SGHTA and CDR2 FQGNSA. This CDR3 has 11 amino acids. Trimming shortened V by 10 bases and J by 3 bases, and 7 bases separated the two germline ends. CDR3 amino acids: CATQVYNEQFF. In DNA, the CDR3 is TGTGCCACCCAGGTCTACAATGAGCAGTTCTTC.

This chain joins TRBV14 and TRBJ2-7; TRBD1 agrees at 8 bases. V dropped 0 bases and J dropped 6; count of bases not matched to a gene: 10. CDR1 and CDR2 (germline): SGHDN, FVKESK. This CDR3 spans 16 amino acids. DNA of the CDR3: TGTGCCAGCAGCCAAGACTTCTGGGACAGGCTAGGCGAGCAGTACTTC. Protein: CASSQDFWDRLGEQYF.

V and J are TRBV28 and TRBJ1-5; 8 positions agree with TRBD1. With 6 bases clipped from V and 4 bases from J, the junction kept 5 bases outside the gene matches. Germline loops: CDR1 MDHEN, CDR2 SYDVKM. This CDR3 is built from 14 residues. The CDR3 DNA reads TGTGCCAGCAGACTGGACAGGGCAAATCAGCCCCAGCATTTT. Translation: CASRLDRANQPQHF. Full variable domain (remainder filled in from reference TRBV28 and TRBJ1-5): DVKVTQSSRYLVKRTGEKVFLECVQDMDHENMFWYRQDPGLGLRLIYFSYDVKMKEKGDIPEGYSVSREKKERFSLILESASTNQTSMYLCASRLDRANQPQHFGDGTRLSIL.

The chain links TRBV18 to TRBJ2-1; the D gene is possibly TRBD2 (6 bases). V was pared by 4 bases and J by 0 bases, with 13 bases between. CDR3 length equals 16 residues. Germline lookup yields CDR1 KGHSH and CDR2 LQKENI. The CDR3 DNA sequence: TGTGCCAGCTCACTGGGACTGGGCGGCTCCTACAATGAGCAGTTCTTC. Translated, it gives CASSLGLGGSYNEQFF.

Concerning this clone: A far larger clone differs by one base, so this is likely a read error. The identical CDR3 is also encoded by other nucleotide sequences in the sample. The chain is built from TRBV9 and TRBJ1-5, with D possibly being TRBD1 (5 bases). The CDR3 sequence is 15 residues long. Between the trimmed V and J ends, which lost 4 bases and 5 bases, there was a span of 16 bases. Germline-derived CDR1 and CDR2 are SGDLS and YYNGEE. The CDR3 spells CASSSRPGGDQPQHF. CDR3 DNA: TGTGCCAGCAGCTCTCGCCCGGGGGGAGATCAGCCCCAGCATTTT. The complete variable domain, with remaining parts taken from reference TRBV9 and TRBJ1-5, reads DSGVTQTPKHLITATGQRVTLRCSPRSGDLSVYWYQQSLDQGLQFLIQYYNGEERAKGNILERFSAQQFPDLHSELNLSSLELGDSALYFCASSSRPGGDQPQHFGDGTRLSIL.

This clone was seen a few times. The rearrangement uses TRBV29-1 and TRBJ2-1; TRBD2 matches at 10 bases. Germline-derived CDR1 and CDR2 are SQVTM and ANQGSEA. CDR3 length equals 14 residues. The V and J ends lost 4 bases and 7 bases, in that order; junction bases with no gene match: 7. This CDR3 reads CSVAVLSGGNEQFF. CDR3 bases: TGCAGCGTTGCTGTACTTAGCGGGGGGAATGAGCAGTTCTTC.

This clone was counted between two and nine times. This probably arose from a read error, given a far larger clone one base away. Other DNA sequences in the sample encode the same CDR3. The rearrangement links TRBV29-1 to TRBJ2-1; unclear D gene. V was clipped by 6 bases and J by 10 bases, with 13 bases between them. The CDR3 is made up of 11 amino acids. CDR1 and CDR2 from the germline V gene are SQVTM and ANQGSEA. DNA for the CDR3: TGCAGCGTGTCTAGGTCTGGGGAGCAGTTCTTC. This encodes CSVSRSGEQFF.

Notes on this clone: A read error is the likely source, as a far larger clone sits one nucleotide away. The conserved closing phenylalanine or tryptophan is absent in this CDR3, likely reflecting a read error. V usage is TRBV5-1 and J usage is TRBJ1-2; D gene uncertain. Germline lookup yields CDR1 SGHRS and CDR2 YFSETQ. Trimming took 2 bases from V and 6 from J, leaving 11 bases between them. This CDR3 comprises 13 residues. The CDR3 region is CASSLTAVHGYTS. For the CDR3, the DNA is TGCGCCAGCAGCTTAACGGCCGTTCATGGCTACACCTCC.

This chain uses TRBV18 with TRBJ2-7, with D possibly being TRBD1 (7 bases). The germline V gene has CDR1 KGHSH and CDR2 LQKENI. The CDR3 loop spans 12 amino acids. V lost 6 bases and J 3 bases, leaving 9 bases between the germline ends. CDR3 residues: CASSRDSYEQYF. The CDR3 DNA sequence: TGTGCCAGCTCGCGGGACAGCTACGAGCAGTACTTC.

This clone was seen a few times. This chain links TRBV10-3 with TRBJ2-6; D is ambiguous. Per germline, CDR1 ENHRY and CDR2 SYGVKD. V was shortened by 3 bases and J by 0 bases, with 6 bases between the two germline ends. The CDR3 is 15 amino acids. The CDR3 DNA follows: TGTGCCATCAGTGACCAGGACTCTGGGGCCAACGTCCTGACTTTC. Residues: CAISDQDSGANVLTF.

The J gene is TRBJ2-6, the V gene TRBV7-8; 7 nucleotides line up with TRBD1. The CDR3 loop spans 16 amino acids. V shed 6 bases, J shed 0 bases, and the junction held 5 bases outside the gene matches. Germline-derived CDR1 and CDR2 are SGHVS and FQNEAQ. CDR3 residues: CASRHPGGSGANVLTF. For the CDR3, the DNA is TGTGCCAGCAGGCATCCAGGGGGCTCTGGGGCCAACGTCCTGACTTTC. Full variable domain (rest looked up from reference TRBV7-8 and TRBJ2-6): GAGVSQSPRYKVAKRGQDVALRCDPISGHVSLFWYQQALGQGPEFLTYFQNEAQLDKSGLPSDRFFAERPEGSVSTLKIQRTQQEDSAVYLCASRHPGGSGANVLTFGAGSRLTVL.

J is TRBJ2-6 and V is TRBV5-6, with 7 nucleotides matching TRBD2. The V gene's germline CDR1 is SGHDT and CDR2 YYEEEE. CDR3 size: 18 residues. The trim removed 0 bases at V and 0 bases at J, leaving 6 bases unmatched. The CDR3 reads CASSLAGGTPSGANVLTF. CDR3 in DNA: TGTGCCAGCAGCTTGGCGGGGGGAACACCCTCTGGGGCCAACGTCCTGACTTTC. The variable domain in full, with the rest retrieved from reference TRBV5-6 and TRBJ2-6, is DAGVTQSPTHLIKTRGQQVTLRCSPKSGHDTVSWYQQALGQGPQFIFQYYEEEERQRGNFPDRFSGHQFPNYSSELNVNALLLGDSALYLCASSLAGGTPSGANVLTFGAGSRLTVL.

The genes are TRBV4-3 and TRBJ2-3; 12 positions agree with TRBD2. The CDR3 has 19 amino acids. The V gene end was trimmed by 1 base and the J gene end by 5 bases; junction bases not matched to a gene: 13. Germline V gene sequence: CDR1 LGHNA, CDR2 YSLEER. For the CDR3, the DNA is TGCGCCAGCAGCCAAGGAGGGCTAGCGGGAGGGAGGGGGCAAGATACGCAGTATTTT. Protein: CASSQGGLAGGRGQDTQYF.

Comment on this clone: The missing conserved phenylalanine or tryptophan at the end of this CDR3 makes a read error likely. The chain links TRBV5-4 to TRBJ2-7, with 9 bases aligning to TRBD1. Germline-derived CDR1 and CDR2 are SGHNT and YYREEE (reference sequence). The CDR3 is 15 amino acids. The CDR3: CASREGQGESYGQYL. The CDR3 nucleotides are TGTGCCAGCAGGGAGGGACAGGGTGAATCCTACGGGCAGTACCTC.

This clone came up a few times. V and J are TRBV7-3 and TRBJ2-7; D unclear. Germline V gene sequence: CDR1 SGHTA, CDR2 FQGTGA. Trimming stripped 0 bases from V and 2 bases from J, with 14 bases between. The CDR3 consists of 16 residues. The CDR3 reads CASSLTPGNFPYEQYF. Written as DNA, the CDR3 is TGTGCCAGCAGCTTAACGCCAGGAAATTTCCCCTACGAGCAGTACTTC.

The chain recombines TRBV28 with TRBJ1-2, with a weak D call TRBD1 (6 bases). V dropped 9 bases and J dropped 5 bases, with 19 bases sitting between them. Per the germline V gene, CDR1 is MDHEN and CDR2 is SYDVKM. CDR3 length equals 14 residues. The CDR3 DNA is TGTGCCAGTCAGGTGGACAGATCACCTTATGGCTACACCTTC. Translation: CASQVDRSPYGYTF.

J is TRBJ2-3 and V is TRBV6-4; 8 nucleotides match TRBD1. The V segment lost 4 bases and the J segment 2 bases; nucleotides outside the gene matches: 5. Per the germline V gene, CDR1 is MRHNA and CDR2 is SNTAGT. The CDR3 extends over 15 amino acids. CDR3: CASSAGTGSTDTQYF. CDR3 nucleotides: TGTGCCAGCAGTGCCGGGACAGGCTCCACAGATACGCAGTATTTT.

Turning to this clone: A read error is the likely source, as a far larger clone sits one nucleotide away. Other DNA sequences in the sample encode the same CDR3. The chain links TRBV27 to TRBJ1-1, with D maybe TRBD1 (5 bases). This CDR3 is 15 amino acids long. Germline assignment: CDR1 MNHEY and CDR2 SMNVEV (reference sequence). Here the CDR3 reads CASSFRGAVNTEAFF. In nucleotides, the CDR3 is TGTGCCAGCAGTTTTAGGGGCGCAGTGAACACTGAAGCCTTCTTT.

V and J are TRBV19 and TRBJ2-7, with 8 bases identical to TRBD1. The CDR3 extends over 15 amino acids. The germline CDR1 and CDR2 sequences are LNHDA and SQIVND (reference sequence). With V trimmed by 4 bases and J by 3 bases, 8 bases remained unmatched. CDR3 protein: CASSRHGQGHYEQYF. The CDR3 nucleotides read TGTGCCAGTAGTAGGCATGGACAGGGCCACTACGAGCAGTACTTC.

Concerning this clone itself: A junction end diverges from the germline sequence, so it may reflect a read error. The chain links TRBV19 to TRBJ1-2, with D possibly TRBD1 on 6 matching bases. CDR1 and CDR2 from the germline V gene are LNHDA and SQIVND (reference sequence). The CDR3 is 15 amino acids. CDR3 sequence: CASSLPTGNNNGYTF. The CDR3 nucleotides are TGTGCCAGTAGTTTGCCCACAGGGAATAACAATGGCTACACCTTC.

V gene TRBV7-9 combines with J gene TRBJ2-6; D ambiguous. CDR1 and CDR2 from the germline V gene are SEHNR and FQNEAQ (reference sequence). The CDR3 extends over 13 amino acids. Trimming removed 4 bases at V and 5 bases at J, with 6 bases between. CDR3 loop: CASSSKWANVLTF. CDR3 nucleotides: TGTGCCAGCAGCTCAAAGTGGGCCAACGTCCTGACTTTC. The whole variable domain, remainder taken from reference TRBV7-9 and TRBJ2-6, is DTGVSQNPRHKITKRGQNVTFRCDPISEHNRLYWYRQTLGQGPEFLTYFQNEAQLEKSRLLSDRFSAERPKGSFSTLEIQRTEQGDSAMYLCASSSKWANVLTFGAGSRLTVL.

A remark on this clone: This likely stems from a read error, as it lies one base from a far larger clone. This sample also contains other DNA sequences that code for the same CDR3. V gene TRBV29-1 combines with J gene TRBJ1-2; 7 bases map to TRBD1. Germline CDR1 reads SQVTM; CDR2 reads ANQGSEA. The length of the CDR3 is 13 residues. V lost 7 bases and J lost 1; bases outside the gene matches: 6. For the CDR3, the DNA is TGCAGCGCCGGGACAGACTTTAACTATGGCTACACCTTC. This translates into CSAGTDFNYGYTF.

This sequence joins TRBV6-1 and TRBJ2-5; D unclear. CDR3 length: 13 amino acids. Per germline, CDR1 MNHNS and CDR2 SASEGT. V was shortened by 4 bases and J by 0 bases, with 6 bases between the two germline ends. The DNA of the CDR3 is TGTGCCAGCAGTGGTCAGGACCAAGAGACCCAGTACTTC. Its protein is CASSGQDQETQYF.

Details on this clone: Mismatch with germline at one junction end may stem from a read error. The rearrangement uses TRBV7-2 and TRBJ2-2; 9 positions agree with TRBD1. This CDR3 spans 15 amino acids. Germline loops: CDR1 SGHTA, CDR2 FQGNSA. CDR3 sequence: CVSSAPGQGTGELFF. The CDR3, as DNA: TGTGTCAGCAGCGCCCCGGGACAGGGTACCGGGGAGCTGTTTTTT. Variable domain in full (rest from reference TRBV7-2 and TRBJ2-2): GAGVSQSPSNKVTEKGKDVELRCDPISGHTALYWYRQSLGQGLEFLIYFQGNSAPDKSGLPSDRFSAERTGGSVSTLTIQRTQQEDSAVYLCVSSAPGQGTGELFFGEGSRLTVL.

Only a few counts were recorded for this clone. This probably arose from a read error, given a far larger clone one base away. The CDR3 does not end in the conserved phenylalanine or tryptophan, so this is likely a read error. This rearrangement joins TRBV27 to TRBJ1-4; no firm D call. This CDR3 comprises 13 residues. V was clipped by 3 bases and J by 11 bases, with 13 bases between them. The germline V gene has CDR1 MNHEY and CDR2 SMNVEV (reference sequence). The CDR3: CASSFGPGKKLFL. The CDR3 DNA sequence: TGTGCCAGCAGTTTTGGTCCGGGAAAGAAACTGTTTTTG.